The clone carrying this T cell receptor (beta chain) was counted between two and nine times. Its antigen remains unidentified. TCRdb's table, derived via immunoSEQ multiplex PCR, lists solely in-frame clones and lacks some. The sample consists of around 49,000 clones, 70% to 90% of them appearing once. The CDR3 extends over 18 amino acids. The ends lost 0 bases at V and 0 bases at J; junction bases unmatched: 3. Germline V gene lookup returns CDR1 SGHDT and CDR2 YYEEEE. The data were taken from a study of graft-versus-host responses after intestinal transplantation. Study background: Every one of the recipients received anti-thymocyte globulin induction and afterwards took tacrolimus and steroids for approximately 3 years.

Study-level points and caveats: Recipient bone marrow held GvH clones, some seen earlier in ileum or blood.

The sample was unstimulated CD4+ T cells sorted from spleen or lymph node cells, taken before transplant. The origin of this receptor is a human donor who was the organ donor for an intestinal transplant. This chain uses TRBV5-6 with TRBJ2-1; 13 bases are a match to TRBD2. CDR3 DNA sequence: TGTGCCAGCAGCTTGGGACTAGCGGGAGGCCGCTCCTACAATGAGCAGTTCTTC. Translation: CASSLGLAGGRSYNEQFF. Complete variable domain (other parts from reference TRBV5-6 and TRBJ2-1): DAGVTQSPTHLIKTRGQQVTLRCSPKSGHDTVSWYQQALGQGPQFIFQYYEEEERQRGNFPDRFSGHQFPNYSSELNVNALLLGDSALYLCASSLGLAGGRSYNEQFFGPGTRLTVL.